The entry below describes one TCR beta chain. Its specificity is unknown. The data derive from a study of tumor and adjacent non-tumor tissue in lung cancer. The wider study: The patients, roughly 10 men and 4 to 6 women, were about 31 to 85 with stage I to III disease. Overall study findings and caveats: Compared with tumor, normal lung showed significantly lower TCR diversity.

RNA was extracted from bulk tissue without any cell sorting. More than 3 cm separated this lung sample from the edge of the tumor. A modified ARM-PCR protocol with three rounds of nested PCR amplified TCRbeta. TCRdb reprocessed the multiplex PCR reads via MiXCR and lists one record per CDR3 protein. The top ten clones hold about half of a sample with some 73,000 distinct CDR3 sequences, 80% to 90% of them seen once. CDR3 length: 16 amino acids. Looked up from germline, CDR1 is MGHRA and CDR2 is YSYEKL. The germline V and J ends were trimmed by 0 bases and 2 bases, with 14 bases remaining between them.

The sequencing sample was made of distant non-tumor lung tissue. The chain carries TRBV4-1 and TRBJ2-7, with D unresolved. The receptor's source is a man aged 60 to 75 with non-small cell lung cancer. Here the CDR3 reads CASSQDLAVDAYEQYF. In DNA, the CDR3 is TGCGCCAGCAGCCAAGATCTGGCTGTGGATGCCTACGAGCAGTACTTC.